These T cell receptor beta chains were read from a single sample in a study of immune cell composition in non-small cell lung cancer. This table comes from immunoSEQ multiplex PCR, and its TCRdb copy is limited to in-frame clones, with some not included. The sample consists of several thousand clones, around 62% of them appearing once. Specimen: lung tumor tissue. The receptors here all came from a human donor with non-small cell lung cancer. Both conserved end residues are part of each CDR3. A D gene is named only where the DNA matches it firmly. Some rows mark clone size as missing; the rest say once, few, many or name a class of expanded clone.

>-|-|TRBV12-5|TRBJ1-2
CASGSPPVTHGYTF
TGTGCTAGTGGTTCCCCTCCAGTTACCCATGGCTACACCTTC
>-|TRBD1|TRBV4-3|TRBJ2-7
CASSQISGQGKNEQYF
TGCGCCAGCAGCCAGATTTCGGGACAGGGGAAGAACGAGCAGTACTTC
>-|-|TRBV11-3|TRBJ2-3
CASSPSSTDTQYF
TGTGCCAGCAGCCCCTCCAGCACAGATACGCAGTATTTT
>-|TRBD1|TRBV9|TRBJ2-3
CASSVEGRGRGGGMDTQYF
TGTGCCAGCAGCGTAGAAGGCAGGGGGCGAGGTGGTGGTATGGATACGCAGTATTTT
>-|TRBD1|TRBV4-1|TRBJ2-3
CASSQDTETGGTDTQYF
TGCGCCAGCAGCCAAGATACGGAGACAGGGGGCACAGATACGCAGTATTTT
>-|-|TRBV6-6|TRBJ1-5
CASSHAPRGSQPQHF
TGTGCCAGCAGTCATGCCCCCAGGGGTTCACAGCCCCAGCATTTT
>-|-|TRBV7-8|TRBJ2-1
CASSFRPQRPSSYNEQFF
TGTGCCAGCAGCTTCCGGCCTCAGCGGCCCAGCTCCTACAATGAGCAGTTCTTC
>-|-|TRBV5-1|TRBJ1-3
CASSLGGVTSGNTIYF
TGCGCCAGCAGCTTGGGGGGGGTGACCTCTGGAAACACCATATATTTT
>-|-|TRBV5-1|TRBJ1-3
CASSLETGFGNTIYF
TGCGCCAGCAGCTTGGAAACAGGGTTTGGAAACACCATATATTTT
>-|-|TRBV21-1|TRBJ1-5
CASSKGWDSSNQPQHF
TGTGCCAGCAGCAAAGGATGGGACAGTAGCAATCAGCCCCAGCATTTT
>-|TRBD1|TRBV19|TRBJ2-1
CASSRTGSSYNEQFF
TGTGCCAGTAGTAGGACAGGGAGCTCCTACAATGAGCAGTTCTTC
>few|-|TRBV6-1|TRBJ2-7
CASSEYRVGEQYF
TGTGCCAGCAGTGAATATCGGGTTGGGGAGCAGTACTTC
>-|-|TRBV5-8|TRBJ2-3
CASSLEQGFPDTQYF
TGTGCCAGCAGCTTGGAACAGGGATTTCCAGATACGCAGTATTTT
>-|-|TRBV10-2|TRBJ2-1
CASSGGYEQFF
TGCGCCAGCTCAGGGGGGTATGAGCAGTTCTTC
>-|-|TRBV10-3|TRBJ2-3
CAISDWDFSTDTQYF
TGTGCCATCAGTGACTGGGACTTTAGCACAGATACGCAGTATTTT
>-|TRBD1|TRBV9|TRBJ2-7
CASSVDSGTGYEQYF
TGTGCCAGCAGCGTAGACTCCGGGACAGGATACGAGCAGTACTTC
>-|-|TRBV6-6|TRBJ2-3
CASSSRDTQYF
TGTGCCAGCAGCAGTCGAGATACGCAGTATTTT
>-|TRBD1|TRBV4-1|TRBJ1-5
CASSPLGQDNQPQHF
TGCGCCAGCAGCCCCCTCGGACAGGATAATCAGCCCCAGCATTTT
>large|-|TRBV18|TRBJ2-7
CASSPPMSGSYEQYF
TGTGCCAGCTCACCACCGATGAGCGGTTCCTACGAGCAGTACTTC
>-|TRBD1|TRBV7-3|TRBJ1-1
CASSLIGTEEAFF
TGTGCCAGCAGCTTAATCGGGACAGAAGAAGCTTTCTTT
>-|-|TRBV11-2|TRBJ2-7
CASSINYEQYF
TGTGCCAGCAGCATAAACTACGAGCAGTACTTC
>-|TRBD1|TRBV6-5|TRBJ1-1
CASSYVGDSEAFF
TGTGCCAGCAGTTACGTCGGGGACAGTGAAGCTTTCTTT
>-|TRBD2|TRBV7-2|TRBJ2-2
CASRQAGGRTGELFF
TGTGCCAGCAGACAAGCGGGAGGAAGGACCGGGGAGCTGTTTTTT
>-|-|TRBV7-3|TRBJ1-1
CASSLLGRDTEAFF
TGTGCCAGCAGCCTTTTGGGCCGTGACACTGAAGCTTTCTTT
>-|-|TRBV28|TRBJ1-2
CASSLLSGAGYTF
TGTGCCAGCAGTTTGTTATCAGGGGCAGGCTACACCTTC
>-|TRBD2|TRBV7-3|TRBJ2-3
CASSSSGGGTDTQYF
TGTGCCAGCAGCTCTAGCGGGGGAGGCACAGATACGCAGTATTTT
>-|-|TRBV28|TRBJ2-7
CASSRGAGAGYEQYF
TGTGCCAGCAGCCGGGGGGCGGGAGCCGGCTACGAGCAGTACTTC
>-|TRBD1|TRBV5-6|TRBJ1-4
CASSWYRGGNEKLFF
TGTGCCAGCAGCTGGTACAGGGGCGGTAATGAAAAACTGTTTTTT
>-|-|TRBV19|TRBJ2-3
CASSTFTDTQYF
TGTGCCAGTAGTACCTTCACAGATACGCAGTATTTT
>-|-|TRBV15|TRBJ1-1
CATSGIADTEAFF
TGTGCCACCTCCGGGATTGCGGACACTGAAGCTTTCTTT
>-|-|TRBV4-3|TRBJ1-6
CASSPGTQASYNSPLHF
TGCGCCAGCAGCCCCGGGACTCAGGCCTCTTATAATTCACCCCTCCACTTT
>-|TRBD1|TRBV19|TRBJ2-5
CASSLLTGGQETQYF
TGTGCCAGTAGCCTCCTGACAGGGGGCCAAGAGACCCAGTACTTC
>-|-|TRBV7-2|TRBJ2-7
CASSLGGPTYEQYF
TGTGCCAGCAGCTTAGGGGGGCCTACCTACGAGCAGTACTTC
>-|TRBD1|TRBV9|TRBJ1-4
CASSGSTGGNNEKLFF
TGTGCCAGCAGCGGGAGTACAGGGGGCAATAATGAAAAACTGTTTTTT
>-|-|TRBV7-8|TRBJ2-1
CASSPLGGGEQFF
TGTGCCAGCAGCCCCCTCGGGGGAGGTGAGCAGTTCTTC
>-|-|TRBV9|TRBJ1-3
CASSVGPGAGNTIYF
TGTGCCAGCAGCGTAGGCCCAGGGGCTGGAAACACCATATATTTT
>-|TRBD2|TRBV12-5|TRBJ2-3
CASADGRVAGGPTDTQYF
TGTGCTAGTGCCGACGGAAGGGTAGCGGGGGGACCCACAGATACGCAGTATTTT
>-|-|TRBV18|TRBJ1-1
CASSLRQPLNTEAFF
TGTGCCAGCTCACTACGACAACCTTTGAACACTGAAGCTTTCTTT
>-|TRBD1|TRBV6-5|TRBJ2-5
CASSGTKGQGFSQYF
TGTGCCAGCAGTGGAACTAAGGGACAGGGTTTTTCCCAGTACTTC
>medium-sized|-|TRBV19|TRBJ1-2
CASTRIQGLHGYTF
TGTGCCAGTACCCGGATTCAGGGGCTACATGGCTACACCTTC
>-|-|TRBV11-2|TRBJ2-2
CASTLTREVGELFF
TGTGCCAGCACGCTTACCAGGGAGGTCGGGGAGCTGTTTTTT